This TCR beta chain is drawn from a study of shared clonotypes between healthy human individuals. The study, taken as a whole, reports: Naive subsets usually exceeded memory subsets in estimated richness.

Generated by immunoSEQ multiplex PCR, the TCRdb table keeps only in-frame clones and is missing some. The sample holds just under 350,000 clones; less than 75% are singletons and the top ten take roughly 10%. For this clone: The antigen is undetermined.

CDR1 and CDR2 from the germline V gene are WNHNN and SYGVQD (reference sequence). The length of the CDR3 is 13 residues. The V gene lost 4 bases and the J gene lost 7 bases, with 14 bases spanning the gap. This chain links TRBV10-1 with TRBJ2-7; no definite D call. Specimen: memory CD4+ T cells sorted from blood. Noted subset: CD45RA-negative fraction. This sequence was found in a man aged 25 to 40 in good health. In DNA form, the CDR3 reads TGCGCCAGCAGTGTTGTCGGGTCTGGGGAGCAGTACTTC. Translating gives CASSVVGSGEQYF.